Sequencing of this T cell receptor beta chain was carried out in a study of Graves' ophthalmopathy and Graves' hyperthyroidism. Germline lookup yields CDR1 SGHRS and CDR2 YFSETQ. Trimming stripped 2 bases from V and 2 bases from J, with 3 bases between. The CDR3 covers 12 residues. The sample holds many counts of this clonotype. Its antigen is as yet unknown. Beta-chain TCR CDR3 regions were amplified from RNA transcripts. The authors performed first-round RT-PCR with HTBI primers and then a second-round multiplex PCR. TCRdb called the multiplex PCR reads again in MiXCR, with one record for every CDR3 protein. The sample records roughly 50,000 distinct CDR3 sequences, 50% being singletons. Study observations and caveats: At about 69% sensitivity and 72.22% specificity, the model predicted progression of the ophthalmopathy.

Sequenced input: peripheral blood. This TCR was recovered from an adult man with Graves' ophthalmopathy. The V gene is TRBV5-1, the J gene TRBJ2-3; no definite D call. CDR3 region: CASSLDTDTQYF. DNA for the CDR3: TGCGCCAGCAGCTTAGACACAGATACGCAGTATTTT.